The clone carrying this TCR beta chain was detected a few times. Its antigen is undetermined. The sample is drawn from a study of beta chain features in type 1 diabetes. Study-level background: Patients shared similar age, gender and cell yields with healthy donors.

CDR1 and CDR2 from the germline V gene are SGHVS and FNYEAQ. The CDR3 loop spans 16 amino acids. V gave up 2 bases and J gave up 1 base; unmatched junction bases: 3. Sorted populations were all over 95% pure. Isolated RNA was reverse transcribed in full, so expressed TCRB transcripts were sequenced. Using immunoSEQ multiplex PCR, the repertoire was profiled, and TCRdb retains in-frame clones only, with some absent. The repertoire holds roughly 290,000 clones, with about 7.8% as singletons. The study's findings and limits: In cDNA sequencing, cells with high TCR expression could be over-represented. In all four CD4+ subsets, TCRB CDR3 length was significantly, moderately reduced in type 1 diabetes.

The sequence came from a woman aged 18-30 years in good health. The sequenced material came from central memory CD4+ T cells from blood. This chain connects TRBV7-6 to TRBJ2-1; 9 bases are shared with TRBD2. As DNA, the CDR3 is TGTGCCAGCAGCTTATTAGCGGGAGATTCCTACAATGAGCAGTTCTTC. As protein: CASSLLAGDSYNEQFF. Full variable domain (outside the CDR3, taken from reference TRBV7-6 and TRBJ2-1): GAGVSQSPRYKVTKRGQDVALRCDPISGHVSLYWYRQALGQGPEFLTYFNYEAQQDKSGLPNDRFSAERPEGSISTLTIQRTEQRDSAMYRCASSLLAGDSYNEQFFGPGTRLTVL.